This TCR beta chain came from a study of cytomegalovirus exposure and HLA in healthy donors. Points from the study as a whole: Some TCR beta chains (around 180 of them) were listed as cytomegalovirus-associated.

Trimming shortened V by 5 bases and J by 2 bases, and 9 bases separated the two germline ends. Per germline, CDR1 SGHTA and CDR2 FQGTGA. The CDR3 has 13 amino acids. The PCR made use of 60 Vbeta and 13 Jbeta primers. In the original processing: Later work found 80 million or so unique TCR beta chains, with about 10 million shared. Generated by immunoSEQ multiplex PCR, the TCRdb table keeps only in-frame clones and is missing some. Clonal size and the V and J genes are those of that table, whereas D and trimming came from the DNA. Seen here are about 120,000 clones, more than 80% observed once, and the top ten hold about 1.7%. With regard to this clone: Its antigen remains unidentified.

The sequence derives from a man aged 40-55 years in good health and CMV-seronegative. This chain links TRBV7-3 with TRBJ1-2; D may be TRBD1 (5 bases). Sample: PBMCs. Written as DNA, the CDR3 is TGTGCCAGCAGCCAAGACAGAAACTATGGCTACACCTTC. Its translation: CASSQDRNYGYTF.